Listed here are 23 T cell receptor beta chains from one sample, sequenced in a study of control samples from healthy donors and cancer patients. Using immunoSEQ multiplex PCR, the repertoire was profiled, and TCRdb retains in-frame clones only, with some absent. This table holds 90,000 to 150,000 clones, around nine tenths found once. What was sequenced was blood. All receptors derive from a man aged 30 to 39 in good health.

The rearrangement uses TRBV2 and TRBJ2-1, with D possibly being TRBD2 (5 bases). The length of the CDR3 is 12 residues. V shed 2 bases and J shed 12 bases, with 11 bases lying between them. The germline CDR1 and CDR2 sequences are SNHLY and FYNNEI. The CDR3 bases are TGTGCCAGCAGTGAATCTAGCAACATGCAGTTCTTC. Amino acid sequence: CASSESSNMQFF. The full variable domain, its missing parts supplied by reference TRBV2 and TRBJ2-1, is EPEVTQTPSHQVTQMGQEVILRCVPISNHLYFYWYRQILGQKVEFLVSFYNNEISEKSEIFDDQFSVERPDGSNFTLKIRSTKLEDSAMYFCASSESSNMQFFGPGTRLTVL.

A few counts support this clone. The J gene is TRBJ1-1, the V gene TRBV10-3; D remains unclear. Germline values: CDR1 ENHRY, CDR2 SYGVKD. Between the trimmed V and J ends, which lost 6 bases and 6 bases, there was a span of 14 bases. The CDR3 has 13 residues. CDR3 sequence reads: CAISIGEGAEAFF. The DNA for the CDR3 is TGTGCCATCAGCATTGGGGAGGGCGCTGAAGCTTTCTTT.

For the CDR3, the DNA is TGTGCCAGTAGACTGGGACGGTCCTACGAGCAGTACTTC. Its translation: CASRLGRSYEQYF. This chain joins TRBV19 and TRBJ2-7; D assignment may be TRBD1 or TRBD2 (5 bases each). Germline assignment: CDR1 LNHDA and CDR2 SQIVND (reference sequence). The V gene lost 6 bases and the J gene lost 1 base, with 10 bases spanning the gap. This CDR3 has 13 residues.

V and J are TRBV7-6 and TRBJ2-7; D is uncertain. This CDR3 has 11 amino acids. Per germline, CDR1 SGHVS and CDR2 FNYEAQ. The V and J ends lost 5 bases and 6 bases respectively, with 8 bases between them. The CDR3 DNA follows: TGTGCCAGCAGCGCCACGGGCGAGCAGTACTTC. This sequence encodes CASSATGEQYF. Complete variable domain (other parts from reference TRBV7-6 and TRBJ2-7): GAGVSQSPRYKVTKRGQDVALRCDPISGHVSLYWYRQALGQGPEFLTYFNYEAQQDKSGLPNDRFSAERPEGSISTLTIQRTEQRDSAMYRCASSATGEQYFGPGTRLTVT.

The rearrangement uses TRBV12-3 or TRBV12-4 and TRBJ2-7; 7 nucleotides match TRBD2. Unmatched junction bases numbered 6, after V lost 7 bases and J lost 6 bases. The CDR3 runs 12 residues. Here the CDR3 reads CASTRGGIEQYF. CDR3 DNA sequence: TGTGCCAGCACCCGGGGAGGGATCGAGCAGTACTTC.

This rearrangement joins TRBV5-4 to TRBJ2-2; the D is unclear. CDR1 and CDR2 (germline): SGHNT, YYREEE (reference sequence). This CDR3 is 14 amino acids long. V lost 1 base and J 5 bases, leaving 9 bases between the germline ends. The CDR3 region is CASSLTVGTGELFF. The CDR3, as DNA: TGTGCCAGCAGCTTGACGGTGGGGACCGGGGAGCTGTTTTTT. The full variable domain, its missing parts supplied by reference TRBV5-4 and TRBJ2-2, is ETGVTQSPTHLIKTRGQQVTLRCSSQSGHNTVSWYQQALGQGPQFIFQYYREEENGRGNFPPRFSGLQFPNYSSELNVNALELDDSALYLCASSLTVGTGELFFGEGSRLTVL.

The chain employs TRBV9 and TRBJ2-7; D is undetermined. The CDR3 runs 15 residues. V was clipped by 0 bases and J by 5 bases, with 15 bases between them. Germline V lookup: CDR1 SGDLS, CDR2 YYNGEE. As DNA, the CDR3 is TGTGCCAGCAGCGTAGAGGTCAAGGGAAAGGACGAGCAGTACTTC. Amino acids: CASSVEVKGKDEQYF. Filled out from reference TRBV9 and TRBJ2-7, the complete variable domain reads DSGVTQTPKHLITATGQRVTLRCSPRSGDLSVYWYQQSLDQGLQFLIQYYNGEERAKGNILERFSAQQFPDLHSELNLSSLELGDSALYFCASSVEVKGKDEQYFGPGTRLTVT.

The rearrangement joins TRBV11-2 to TRBJ1-1; D is unresolved. The CDR3 has 16 amino acids. Germline CDR1 and CDR2: SGHAT and FQNNGV. V shed 1 base and J shed 1 base, with 13 bases lying between them. The CDR3 nucleotides read TGTGCCAGCAGCTTAGTTGGCCAGACCAGGAACACTGAAGCTTTCTTT. This translates into CASSLVGQTRNTEAFF. The full variable domain, with the rest looked up from reference TRBV11-2 and TRBJ1-1, is EAGVAQSPRYKIIEKRQSVAFWCNPISGHATLYWYQQILGQGPKLLIQFQNNGVVDDSQLPKDRFSAERLKGVDSTLKIQPAKLEDSAVYLCASSLVGQTRNTEAFFGQGTRLTVV.

The genes are TRBV25-1 and TRBJ1-1, with 7 nucleotides matching TRBD1. In germline, CDR1 is MGHDK, CDR2 SYGVNS. V lost 6 bases, J lost 7 bases, and 5 bases stayed unmatched. The CDR3 contains 12 residues. The CDR3 DNA sequence: TGTGCCAGCAGAGGACAGGTTCATGAAGCTTTCTTT. Protein: CASRGQVHEAFF.

This clone was detected only a few times. The same CDR3 arises from other DNA sequences in this sample as well. The rearrangement uses TRBV4-2 and TRBJ1-5, with a possible D match to TRBD1 (5 bases). Germline V gene data show CDR1 as LGHNA and CDR2 as YNFKEQ. The CDR3 consists of 15 residues. Between the trimmed V and J ends, which lost 0 bases and 1 base, there was a span of 7 bases. The CDR3 spells CASSQDRGSNQPQHF. For the CDR3, the DNA is TGTGCCAGCAGCCAAGATCGGGGGAGCAATCAGCCCCAGCATTTT.

In nucleotides, the CDR3 is TGTGCCAGCAGCCCTGGGCGGTCAGCGTACCAAGAGACCCAGTACTTC. This codes for CASSPGRSAYQETQYF. The chain has TRBV2 and TRBJ2-5; unclear D gene. Germline loops: CDR1 SNHLY, CDR2 FYNNEI. CDR3 length equals 16 residues. Between the trimmed V and J ends, which lost 6 bases and 0 bases, there was a span of 17 bases. Full variable domain (outside the CDR3, taken from reference TRBV2 and TRBJ2-5): EPEVTQTPSHQVTQMGQEVILRCVPISNHLYFYWYRQILGQKVEFLVSFYNNEISEKSEIFDDQFSVERPDGSNFTLKIRSTKLEDSAMYFCASSPGRSAYQETQYFGPGTRLLVL.

The chain carries TRBV27 and TRBJ1-6; 8 bases agree with TRBD1. CDR3 length: 14 amino acids. V lost 6 bases and J lost 10; bases outside the gene matches: 8. Germline CDR1 and CDR2: MNHEY and SMNVEV (reference sequence). The CDR3 DNA sequence: TGTGCCAGCAGCCCCCGACAGGGGAGGTCACCCCTCCACTTT. This gives the protein CASSPRQGRSPLHF.

The rearrangement uses TRBV5-1 and TRBJ1-2; D remains unclear. This CDR3 is built from 15 residues. The V gene lost 0 bases and the J gene lost 6 bases, with 15 bases spanning the gap. CDR1 and CDR2 (germline): SGHRS, YFSETQ. CDR3 loop: CASSLDMASTNGYTF. The CDR3 nucleotides read TGCGCCAGCAGCTTGGATATGGCCTCTACAAATGGCTACACCTTC.

This clone appeared a single time. The V and J genes are TRBV7-9 and TRBJ2-1, with 11 nucleotides matching TRBD1. Trimming at V came to 3 bases and at J to 4 bases, leaving 8 bases not matched to a gene. The CDR3 consists of 17 residues. The V gene's germline CDR1 is SEHNR and CDR2 FQNEAQ (reference sequence). CDR3 in amino acids: CASSFQWGQGEYNEQFF. DNA for the CDR3: TGTGCCAGCAGCTTCCAATGGGGACAGGGGGAGTACAATGAGCAGTTCTTC.

V usage is TRBV27 and J usage is TRBJ1-2, with 7 positions matching TRBD1. J was trimmed by 5 bases and V by 6 bases; bases with no gene match: 3. The CDR3 contains 12 residues. The germline V gene has CDR1 MNHEY and CDR2 SMNVEV (reference sequence). CDR3 loop: CASSQGGYGYTF. The CDR3 DNA follows: TGTGCCAGCAGCCAGGGGGGGTATGGCTACACCTTC.

This clone appeared a single time. The J gene is TRBJ1-1, the V gene TRBV19; TRBD1 aligns across 7 bases. Germline V CDR1 and CDR2: LNHDA, SQIVND (reference sequence). The trim removed 3 bases at V and 3 bases at J, leaving 10 bases unmatched. The CDR3 has 16 amino acids. The CDR3: CASSIPTGRLDTEAFF. CDR3 DNA sequence: TGTGCCAGTAGTATTCCGACAGGGCGCCTCGACACTGAAGCTTTCTTT.

This clone was seen only once. This chain connects TRBV7-9 to TRBJ2-5; D is possibly TRBD2 (6 bases). This CDR3 comprises 13 residues. Trimming pared 6 bases from V and 1 base from J, leaving 9 bases between. Germline V gene lookup returns CDR1 SEHNR and CDR2 FQNEAQ (reference sequence). The CDR3 loop reads CASSWGVQETQYF. The CDR3 coding sequence is TGTGCCAGCAGTTGGGGGGTCCAAGAGACCCAGTACTTC. The whole variable domain, filled in from reference TRBV7-9 and TRBJ2-5, reads DTGVSQNPRHKITKRGQNVTFRCDPISEHNRLYWYRQTLGQGPEFLTYFQNEAQLEKSRLLSDRFSAERPKGSFSTLEIQRTEQGDSAMYLCASSWGVQETQYFGPGTRLLVL.

This clone was seen a few times. This chain joins TRBV19 and TRBJ1-1, with a weak D call TRBD1 (5 bases). CDR3 length: 14 residues. Germline values: CDR1 LNHDA, CDR2 SQIVND (reference sequence). Trimming removed 3 bases at V and 4 bases at J, with 12 bases between. This CDR3 reads CASSIGGSSTEAFF. CDR3 in DNA: TGTGCCAGTAGTATCGGGGGGAGCAGCACTGAAGCTTTCTTT.

The chain is built from TRBV18 and TRBJ1-3; weak D call: TRBD1 (6 bases). The CDR3 has 14 amino acids. Deletions cut 6 bases from V and 4 bases from J, with 13 bases between. The V gene's germline CDR1 is KGHSH and CDR2 LQKENI. This CDR3 is CASSYREKGNTIYF. The CDR3 nucleotides read TGTGCCAGCTCGTACAGGGAAAAAGGAAACACCATATATTTT.

The chain joins TRBV12-3 or TRBV12-4 to TRBJ1-2; D may be TRBD1 (5 bases). This CDR3 comprises 13 residues. V dropped 6 bases and J dropped 3 bases, with 11 bases sitting between them. The CDR3 nucleotides are TGTGCCAGCAGCCTCGACAGATACTATGGCTACACCTTC. Translating gives CASSLDRYYGYTF.

The J gene is TRBJ1-5, the V gene TRBV5-6, with 9 bases identical to TRBD1. The CDR3 consists of 14 residues. Germline V gives CDR1 SGHDT, CDR2 YYEEEE. After removal of 4 bases from V and 7 bases from J, the junction contained 6 bases not matched to a gene. The CDR3 reads CASSVGTGRQPQHF. The DNA for the CDR3 is TGTGCCAGCAGCGTCGGGACAGGGCGACAGCCCCAGCATTTT.

The chain combines TRBV30 with TRBJ2-1; maybe TRBD2 (9 bases). CDR1 and CDR2 (germline): GTSNPN, SVGIG (reference sequence). The CDR3 loop spans 15 amino acids. V was shortened by 0 bases and J by 8 bases, with 17 bases between the two germline ends. The CDR3 loop reads CAWSVQGGGRDEQFF. CDR3 coding DNA: TGTGCCTGGAGTGTACAGGGGGGCGGGAGGGATGAGCAGTTCTTC.

The chain recombines TRBV5-1 with TRBJ1-2; the D is unclear. The CDR3 sequence is 15 residues long. With 0 bases removed from V and 4 bases from J, the gap between germline ends came to 13 bases. Germline V gene lookup returns CDR1 SGHRS and CDR2 YFSETQ. The DNA for the CDR3 is TGCGCCAGCAGCTTGGAGGGCAGGCGCAGCTATGGCTACACCTTC. Translation: CASSLEGRRSYGYTF.